These 8 T cell receptor beta chains were all obtained from the same sample, sequenced in a study of blood T cell repertoires in COVID-19. The table came from immunoSEQ multiplex PCR; TCRdb's copy has only in-frame clones and leaves some out. The sample carries about 320,000 clones, roughly nine tenths recorded once. The sequenced material came from PBMCs or T cells enriched from blood (not recorded which). The receptors shown here come from a man in his sixties who had recovered from COVID-19.

The CDR3 sequence is CASSPGTATYEQYF. CDR3 coding DNA: TGTGCCAGCAGCCCCGGGACAGCAACCTACGAGCAGTACTTC. The chain employs TRBV11-1 and TRBJ2-7, with 7 bases lining up with TRBD1. This CDR3 has 14 amino acids. V lost 5 bases, J lost 2 bases, and 6 bases stayed unmatched. The V gene's germline CDR1 is SGHAT and CDR2 FQDESV (reference sequence).

The genes are TRBV5-6 and TRBJ1-4, with 11 nucleotides matching TRBD1. This CDR3 spans 17 amino acids. The junction had 10 bases not matched to a gene; V was cut back by 2 bases and J by 7 bases. The germline gives CDR1 SGHDT, CDR2 YYEEEE. Here the CDR3 DNA reads TGTGCCAGCAGCTTCCGGGACAGGGGGTTAAGAGTTGAAAAACTGTTTTTT. Translating it yields CASSFRDRGLRVEKLFF.

The chain is built from TRBV28 and TRBJ1-2; 8 bases map to TRBD1. V shed 5 bases, J shed 4 bases, and the junction held 12 bases outside the gene matches. In germline, CDR1 is MDHEN, CDR2 SYDVKM. The CDR3 is 16 amino acids. The CDR3 spells CASSPPPPGGGYGYTF. CDR3 DNA: TGTGCCAGCAGTCCGCCCCCACCAGGGGGCGGCTATGGCTACACCTTC.

J is TRBJ2-7 and V is TRBV19, with unresolved D. The CDR3 loop spans 13 amino acids. Germline CDR1 LNHDA, CDR2 SQIVND (reference sequence). Trimming took off 8 bases at V and 3 bases at J, with 14 bases between the two ends. CDR3 DNA sequence: TGTGCCAGTTCGCCGAACTACGGCTACGAGCAGTACTTC. This codes for CASSPNYGYEQYF.

V usage is TRBV6-1 and J usage is TRBJ2-7, with a weak D call TRBD1 (5 bases). Germline CDR1 and CDR2: MNHNS and SASEGT. Deletions cut 8 bases from V and 3 bases from J, with 17 bases between. The length of the CDR3 is 14 residues. The CDR3 DNA reads as TGTGCCAGCTCCGACAGAACAATATTCTACGAGCAGTACTTC. Its protein is CASSDRTIFYEQYF.

This clone was counted a single time. The CDR3 loop is CASSQSIESSYEQYF. The CDR3 nucleotides read TGTGCCAGCAGCCAATCGATCGAGAGCTCCTACGAGCAGTACTTC. The chain joins TRBV16 to TRBJ2-7; D uncertain. The CDR3 is 15 amino acids. The V end was cut by 0 bases, the J end by 0 bases, with 9 bases between. Germline CDR1 reads KGHSY; CDR2 reads FQNENV. Variable domain in full (rest from reference TRBV16 and TRBJ2-7): GEEVAQTPKHLVRGEGQKAKLYCAPIKGHSYVFWYQQVLKNEFKFLISFQNENVFDETGMPKERFSAKCLPNSPCSLEIQATKLEDSAVYFCASSQSIESSYEQYFGPGTRLTVT.

The chain is built from TRBV19 and TRBJ2-4; a weak D match, TRBD2 (6 bases). The germline gives CDR1 LNHDA, CDR2 SQIVND (reference sequence). The CDR3 is 17 residues long. The V and J ends lost 4 bases and 0 bases respectively, with 16 bases between them. The CDR3 sequence is CASSNYGTQLAKNIQYF. The CDR3, as DNA: TGTGCCAGTAGTAATTACGGGACTCAACTAGCCAAAAACATTCAGTACTTC.

This chain links TRBV4-1 with TRBJ1-5, with 7 bases identical to TRBD1. Germline lookup yields CDR1 MGHRA and CDR2 YSYEKL. The J segment lost 6 bases and the V segment lost 3 bases, leaving 11 bases of the junction unmatched. The CDR3 runs 16 residues. CDR3 coding DNA: TGCGCCAGCAGCCAGGACTCAGGGGGATCGGGTCAGCCCCAGCATTTT. Amino acids: CASSQDSGGSGQPQHF.